These T cell receptor beta chains were read from a single sample in a study of blood T cell repertoires in COVID-19. TCRdb's table, derived via immunoSEQ multiplex PCR, lists solely in-frame clones and lacks some. This sample has about 50,000 clones, with around 90% found just once. The sample was peripheral blood. Every receptor here comes from a man aged 50 or older with active COVID-19. The CDR3 runs from the conserved cysteine through the conserved F or W. D genes are given only for firm matches. Size values are once, few and many counts, or a class for expanded clones, and some rows have none.

D,size,J,V,DNA,CDR3
.,.,TRBJ1-5,TRBV4-2,TGTGCCAGCAGCCAAGTGTCAGGGGTGAGTGATCAGCCCCAGCATTTT,CASSQVSGVSDQPQHF
.,.,TRBJ2-3,TRBV6-6,TGTGCCAGCAGTTCCCCGGATACGCAGTATTTT,CASSSPDTQYF
.,.,TRBJ1-5,TRBV4-1,TGCGCCAGCAGCCAAGAGGGGCCAAATCAGCCCCAGCATTTT,CASSQEGPNQPQHF
.,.,TRBJ1-5,TRBV9,TGTGCCAGCAGCCCAGGGGGCAATCAGCCCCAGCATTTT,CASSPGGNQPQHF
.,medium-sized,TRBJ2-3,TRBV2,TGTGCCAGCAGTGATTGGGCAGGGTCAGATACGCAGTATTTT,CASSDWAGSDTQYF
TRBD2,once,TRBJ2-1,TRBV9,TGTGCCAGCAGCGTAGGACTAGCGGGAGACTATGAGCAGTTCTTC,CASSVGLAGDYEQFF
TRBD2,.,TRBJ2-1,TRBV19,TGTGCCAGTAGTATCCTTTCTAGCGGGGGATCCTACAATGAGCAGTTCTTC,CASSILSSGGSYNEQFF
TRBD2,.,TRBJ2-3,TRBV3-1/TRBV3-2,TGTGCCAGCAGCCATTTTCCGGGACTAGCGGGGTCAGCTACGCAGTATTTT,CASSHFPGLAGSATQYF
TRBD1,.,TRBJ1-1,TRBV5-1,TGCGCCAGCAGCTTGGGACAGGGGTTGAACACTGAAGCTTTCTTT,CASSLGQGLNTEAFF
TRBD1,.,TRBJ1-1,TRBV30,TGTGCCTGGAGTGACAGGGGTGGGACTGAAGCTTTCTTT,CAWSDRGGTEAFF
TRBD1,.,TRBJ2-7,TRBV5-8,TGTGCCAGCAGCTACACCGGGACAGGGTACGAGCAGTACTTC,CASSYTGTGYEQYF
.,.,TRBJ2-5,TRBV30,TGTGCCTGGAGTGTACTAGAGACCCAGTACTTC,CAWSVLETQYF
TRBD1,.,TRBJ1-1,TRBV20-1,TGCAGGTGTACAGGGGGCACTGAAGCTTTCTTT,CRCTGGTEAFF
TRBD1,.,TRBJ1-5,TRBV19,TGTGCCAGTAGTACTGACAGGGGCGGGCAGCCCCAGCATTTT,CASSTDRGGQPQHF
.,.,TRBJ2-7,TRBV18,TGTGCCAGCTCACCGGAGACAGGTCGCTACGAGCAGTACTTC,CASSPETGRYEQYF
.,.,TRBJ2-7,TRBV12-5,TGTGCTAGTGGTTCCACTCGAGAGCAGTACTTC,CASGSTREQYF
TRBD1,.,TRBJ1-5,TRBV5-1,TGCGCCAGCAGCTTGGCAGGACAGGGGGGGGATCCCCAGCATTTT,CASSLAGQGGDPQHF
.,.,TRBJ1-1,TRBV6-1,TGTGCCAGCAGTGAATCGGGGGGAGACACTGAAGCTTTCTTT,CASSESGGDTEAFF
.,.,TRBJ1-1,TRBV6-5,TGTGCCAGCTTCCCCCTAGCATCGAACACTGAAGCTTTCTTT,CASFPLASNTEAFF
.,once,TRBJ1-1,TRBV29-1,TGCAGCTCCAAGGGGGGGAGGGACACTGAAGCTTTCTTT,CSSKGGRDTEAFF
TRBD1,.,TRBJ2-7,TRBV30,TGTGCCTGGAACTCCGGGACAGGGGTAGGGAGTGAGCAGTACTTC,CAWNSGTGVGSEQYF
.,.,TRBJ2-7,TRBV18,TGTGCCAGCTCTCCGGCGGCCTACGAGCAGTACTTC,CASSPAAYEQYF
TRBD1,.,TRBJ2-5,TRBV6-6,TGTGCCAGCAGCATGGGACAGCAAGAGACCCAGTACTTC,CASSMGQQETQYF
TRBD1,.,TRBJ1-4,TRBV5-4,TGTGCCAGCAGCCCGGGACAGAGAAATGAAAAACTGTTTTTT,CASSPGQRNEKLFF
.,.,TRBJ2-3,TRBV6-5,TGTGCCAGCAGTTACTCTCCAGGGGGGACAGATACGCAGTATTTT,CASSYSPGGTDTQYF
.,few,TRBJ2-7,TRBV15,TGTGCCACCAGCAGAGTGGGCCTTTCCTACGAGCAGTACTTC,CATSRVGLSYEQYF
.,.,TRBJ2-5,TRBV3-1/TRBV3-2,TGTGCCAGCAGCCAAGCTTTCGGGGAGGCCCAGTACTTC,CASSQAFGEAQYF
.,.,TRBJ2-3,TRBV12-5,TGTGCTAGTGGTTCCGGACAGCCAGGGACAGATACGCAGTATTTT,CASGSGQPGTDTQYF
TRBD1,.,TRBJ2-1,TRBV5-4,TGTGCCAGCAGCTTGGAGGGGGCAACAAATAGAAGAGAGCAGTTCTTC,CASSLEGATNRREQFF
TRBD2,.,TRBJ2-1,TRBV7-7,TGTGCTAGCAGCAGAACTAGCGGGAGCTCCTACAATGAGCAGTTCTTC,CASSRTSGSSYNEQFF
.,.,TRBJ2-1,TRBV19,TGTGCCAGTAGCCCCCGGATGGGCCGTCGCTCCTACAATGAGCAGTTCTTC,CASSPRMGRRSYNEQFF
TRBD1,.,TRBJ1-1,TRBV3-1/TRBV3-2,TGTGCCAGCAGCCCTTTGGGACAGGGGAACACTGAAGCTTTCTTT,CASSPLGQGNTEAFF
TRBD2,.,TRBJ2-3,TRBV30,TGTGCCTGGAGTGAAGGCGGGGGGGGCACAGATACGCAGTATTTT,CAWSEGGGGTDTQYF
.,.,TRBJ2-3,TRBV24-1,TGTGCCACCAGTGAAGCAGGGGACCCGACAGATACGCAGTATTTT,CATSEAGDPTDTQYF
.,.,TRBJ2-2,TRBV9,TGTGCCAGCAGCGTAGAAGGAGGGACCGGGGAGCTGTTTTTT,CASSVEGGTGELFF